The sequence of this T cell receptor beta chain was determined in a study of cytomegalovirus exposure and HLA in healthy donors. Overall study context: An earlier analysis found around 100 million unique TCR beta sequences from roughly 170 million T cells.

13 Jbeta primers and 60 Vbeta primers were used for the PCR. Sequencing used immunoSEQ multiplex PCR; TCRdb keeps in-frame clones, though not all of them. The top ten clones hold around 8% of a sample with 180,000 or so clones, approximately 71% of them seen once. The V end was cut by 3 bases, the J end by 3 bases, with 12 bases between. Germline V gene data show CDR1 as SGDLS and CDR2 as YYNGEE. The CDR3 totals 14 residues. The chain carries TRBV9 and TRBJ1-1, with TRBD1 as a possible D gene (5 bases). The sequence was collected from a middle-aged woman in good health and CMV-seropositive. What was sequenced was PBMCs. CDR3 bases: TGTGCCAGCAGCGGGGGACTCTGGCACACTGAAGCTTTCTTT. Protein: CASSGGLWHTEAFF.